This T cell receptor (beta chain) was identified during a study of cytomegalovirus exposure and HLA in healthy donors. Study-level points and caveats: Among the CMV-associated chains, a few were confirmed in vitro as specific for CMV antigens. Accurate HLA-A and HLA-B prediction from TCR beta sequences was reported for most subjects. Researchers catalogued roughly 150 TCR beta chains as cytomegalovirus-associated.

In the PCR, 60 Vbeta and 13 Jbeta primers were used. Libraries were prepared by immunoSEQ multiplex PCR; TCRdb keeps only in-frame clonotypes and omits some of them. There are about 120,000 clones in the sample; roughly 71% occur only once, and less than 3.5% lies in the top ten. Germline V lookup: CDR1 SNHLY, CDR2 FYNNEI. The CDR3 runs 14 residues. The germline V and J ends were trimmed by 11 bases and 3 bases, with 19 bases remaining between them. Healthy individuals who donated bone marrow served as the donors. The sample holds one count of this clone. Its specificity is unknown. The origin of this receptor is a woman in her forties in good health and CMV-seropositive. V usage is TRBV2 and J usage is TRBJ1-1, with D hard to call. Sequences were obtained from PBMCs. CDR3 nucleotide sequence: TGTGCCCACGAACGGGAGCAAACTGACACTGAAGCTTTCTTT. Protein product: CAHEREQTDTEAFF. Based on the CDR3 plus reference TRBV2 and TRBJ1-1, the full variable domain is EPEVTQTPSHQVTQMGQEVILRCVPISNHLYFYWYRQILGQKVEFLVSFYNNEISEKSEIFDDQFSVERPDGSNFTLKIRSTKLEDSAMYFCAHEREQTDTEAFFGQGTRLTVV.